This passage covers 3 T cell receptor beta chains from one sample sequenced in a study of Graves' ophthalmopathy and Graves' hyperthyroidism. Investigators amplified TCR beta CDR3 regions from RNA transcripts. An opening RT-PCR round employed HTBI primers and preceded a second-round multiplex PCR. TCRdb used MiXCR to reprocess the multiplex PCR reads, holding one entry per CDR3 protein. The data show 1 million to 1.3 million distinct CDR3 sequences, roughly 35% seen once. The sequencing input was peripheral blood or thyroid tissue (not recorded which). These TCRs come from an adult man with Graves' hyperthyroidism.

The chain is built from TRBV12-3 or TRBV12-4 and TRBJ1-5; weak D call: TRBD1 (5 bases). Trimming took off 11 bases at V and 4 bases at J, with 12 bases between the two ends. The length of the CDR3 is 12 residues. DNA for the CDR3: TGTGCCGGCACCACAGGTAATCAGCCCCAGCATTTT. Translating it yields CAGTTGNQPQHF.

The gene calls are TRBV5-1 and TRBJ2-5; TRBD2 matches 8 bases. The CDR3 runs to 15 residues. The junction had 3 bases not matched to a gene; V was cut back by 2 bases and J by 0 bases. In germline, CDR1 is SGHRS, CDR2 YFSETQ. CDR3 amino acids: CASSLMRGDQETQYF. CDR3 DNA sequence: TGCGCCAGCAGCTTAATGCGGGGGGACCAAGAGACCCAGTACTTC.

The rearrangement links TRBV30 to TRBJ2-5, with D possibly TRBD2 on 5 matching bases. In germline, CDR1 is GTSNPN, CDR2 SVGIG (reference sequence). Trimming left V 5 bases short and J 5 bases short, with 12 bases between. The CDR3 has 12 residues. CDR3 sequence reads: CAWGSRRETQYF. CDR3 DNA sequence: TGTGCCTGGGGTTCTCGGAGGGAGACCCAGTACTTC.